The 21 T cell receptor beta chains in this list originate from one sample, sequenced in a study of OX40 agonist ivuxolimab in advanced cancers. TCRdb's table, derived via immunoSEQ multiplex PCR, lists solely in-frame clones and lacks some. The sample has tens of thousands of clones; roughly nine tenths are singletons. The sample in question was CD4+ or CD8+ T cells sorted from blood, obtained in a trial of the OX40 agonist ivuxolimab. Receptors originate from an adult with an advanced solid tumor such as melanoma, head and neck, liver or kidney cancer.

The rearrangement uses TRBV28 and TRBJ1-2; 8 nucleotides match TRBD1. This CDR3 is built from 14 residues. The germline gives CDR1 MDHEN, CDR2 SYDVKM. V was pared by 6 bases and J by 1 base, with 4 bases of the junction left unmatched. The CDR3 DNA reads TGTGCCAGCAGACCAGGGGGCCTTAACTATGGCTACACCTTC. It encodes CASRPGGLNYGYTF.

V is TRBV7-8 and J is TRBJ2-4, with D unclear. CDR1 is SGHVS and CDR2 is FQNEAQ in the germline V gene. The CDR3 is 16 residues long. The V gene lost 1 base and the J gene lost 3 bases, with 13 bases spanning the gap. Written as DNA, the CDR3 is TGTGCCAGCAGCTTAGGACTCTCCACGGGCAAAAACATTCAGTACTTC. This sequence encodes CASSLGLSTGKNIQYF.

The rearrangement uses TRBV28 and TRBJ2-2; 8 bases are shared with TRBD2. V was pared by 8 bases and J by 0 bases, with 5 bases of the junction left unmatched. Looked up from germline, CDR1 is MDHEN and CDR2 is SYDVKM. This CDR3 is 15 amino acids long. CDR3 sequence reads: CASLNSGANTGELFF. CDR3 bases: TGTGCCAGCCTCAATAGCGGGGCGAACACCGGGGAGCTGTTTTTT.

The chain uses TRBV5-1 and TRBJ1-2; D might be TRBD1 (5 bases). With 1 base removed from V and 3 bases from J, the gap between germline ends came to 16 bases. Germline CDR1 reads SGHRS; CDR2 reads YFSETQ. CDR3 size: 16 residues. As DNA, the CDR3 is TGCGCCAGCAGCTTGATCCCAGGGAGTGGTGACTATGGCTACACCTTC. Translated, it gives CASSLIPGSGDYGYTF.

The V call is TRBV11-2, the J call TRBJ2-5, with 7 bases that match TRBD1. Germline trimming cut 5 bases from V and 2 bases from J; bases unmatched to any gene: 5. Per the germline V gene, CDR1 is SGHAT and CDR2 is FQNNGV. The length of the CDR3 is 14 residues. The chain's CDR3 is CASSQTGAQETQYF. In DNA form, the CDR3 reads TGTGCCAGCAGCCAAACAGGGGCGCAAGAGACCCAGTACTTC.

The chain recombines TRBV6-4 with TRBJ1-6; D gene ambiguous. Germline V lookup: CDR1 MRHNA, CDR2 SNTAGT. The V end lost 6 bases, the J end lost 5 bases, and 5 bases lay between the germline ends. The CDR3 contains 12 residues. The CDR3 loop is CASSCHNSPLHF. The CDR3 DNA reads as TGTGCCAGCAGCTGCCATAATTCACCCCTCCACTTT.

The chain carries TRBV7-2 and TRBJ2-3; 7 positions agree with TRBD2. CDR1 is SGHTA and CDR2 is FQGNSA in the germline V gene. CDR3 size: 17 residues. With 5 bases clipped from V and 3 bases from J, the junction kept 14 bases outside the gene matches. The CDR3 DNA sequence: TGTGCCAGCAGCACCCCTAGGGCGGGAGTTAGGACAGATACGCAGTATTTT. Its protein product is CASSTPRAGVRTDTQYF.

The V and J genes are TRBV6-6 and TRBJ2-1, with 7 bases that match TRBD1. Losses at the gene ends were 4 bases for V and 9 bases for J; bases not matched to a gene: 6. CDR1 is MNHNY, CDR2 SVGAGI, per germline (reference sequence). This CDR3 is 13 amino acids long. The CDR3 loop is CASSLYRDSEQFF. The CDR3, as DNA: TGTGCCAGCAGTTTATACAGGGACAGTGAGCAGTTCTTC.

The rearrangement links TRBV5-1 to TRBJ2-5; 8 bases fit TRBD2. Losses at the gene ends were 0 bases for V and 5 bases for J; bases not matched to a gene: 6. The CDR3 contains 15 residues. The V gene's germline CDR1 is SGHRS and CDR2 YFSETQ. For the CDR3, the DNA is TGCGCCAGCAGCTTGGAAGCGGGAGTTTGGGAGACCCAGTACTTC. Translation: CASSLEAGVWETQYF.

This chain uses TRBV30 with TRBJ2-2, with a tentative D call TRBD2 (6 bases). Germline V gene sequence: CDR1 GTSNPN, CDR2 SVGIG (reference sequence). Trimming left V 2 bases short and J 0 bases short, with 10 bases between. This CDR3 has 15 amino acids. This CDR3 reads CAWSPGGANTGELFF. The CDR3 DNA reads TGTGCCTGGAGTCCCGGCGGGGCGAACACCGGGGAGCTGTTTTTT.

This chain connects TRBV7-6 to TRBJ2-1, with 8 bases identical to TRBD1. The germline CDR1 and CDR2 sequences are SGHVS and FNYEAQ. Trimming took 5 bases from V and 7 from J; bases not matched to a gene: 7. This CDR3 region has 14 residues. The CDR3 region is CASSPRTGSNEQFF. The CDR3 nucleotides read TGTGCCAGCAGCCCCCGGACAGGGAGTAATGAGCAGTTCTTC.

The chain uses TRBV19 and TRBJ2-3, with D possibly TRBD2 on 6 matching bases. Germline V CDR1 and CDR2: LNHDA, SQIVND (reference sequence). V gave up 2 bases and J gave up 0 bases, with 12 bases separating them. The CDR3 consists of 16 residues. The CDR3 sequence is CASSILSGTSTDTQYF. CDR3 DNA: TGTGCCAGTAGTATACTGTCAGGGACTAGCACAGATACGCAGTATTTT.

J is TRBJ2-3 and V is TRBV30; 9 nucleotides match TRBD2. Germline CDR1 and CDR2: GTSNPN and SVGIG (reference sequence). The CDR3 is 15 amino acids. J lost 2 bases, V lost 4 bases, and 7 bases had no gene match. The CDR3 loop is CAWNPSGRFTDTQYF. CDR3 DNA sequence: TGTGCCTGGAACCCAAGCGGGAGGTTCACAGATACGCAGTATTTT.

This rearrangement joins TRBV15 to TRBJ1-5; D not certain. V was cut by 8 bases and J by 0 bases, with 5 bases left in between. Germline assignment: CDR1 LNHNV and CDR2 YYDKDF (reference sequence). The CDR3 has 12 amino acids. CDR3 region: CATANSNQPQHF. CDR3 nucleotides: TGTGCCACCGCGAATAGCAATCAGCCCCAGCATTTT.

The chain has TRBV9 and TRBJ2-3; 9 bases fit TRBD2. Germline V gene data show CDR1 as SGDLS and CDR2 as YYNGEE. CDR3 length: 15 amino acids. The V gene end was trimmed by 3 bases and the J gene end by 3 bases; junction bases not matched to a gene: 5. CDR3 nucleotides: TGTGCCAGCAGCGCTCGGACTAGCGAAACAGATACGCAGTATTTT. This encodes CASSARTSETDTQYF. The full variable domain, with the rest looked up from reference TRBV9 and TRBJ2-3, is DSGVTQTPKHLITATGQRVTLRCSPRSGDLSVYWYQQSLDQGLQFLIQYYNGEERAKGNILERFSAQQFPDLHSELNLSSLELGDSALYFCASSARTSETDTQYFGPGTRLTVL.

This clone was seen more than once but under ten times. CDR3 amino acids: CASSPGRTEAFF. The CDR3 nucleotides are TGTGCCAGCAGCCCTGGTAGAACTGAAGCTTTCTTT. The J gene is TRBJ1-1, the V gene TRBV7-9, with D hard to call. The germline V gene encodes CDR1 SEHNR and CDR2 FQNEAQ (reference sequence). The CDR3 has 12 residues. V lost 5 bases and J 5 bases, leaving 9 bases between the germline ends.

The chain carries TRBV7-3 and TRBJ2-3; D is ambiguous. The germline V gene has CDR1 SGHTA and CDR2 FQGTGA. The CDR3 contains 12 residues. Trimming took off 2 bases at V and 2 bases at J, with 2 bases between the two ends. For the CDR3, the DNA is TGTGCCAGCAGCTTATACACAGATACGCAGTATTTT. This gives the protein CASSLYTDTQYF.

This chain uses TRBV30 with TRBJ1-5; D call uncertain. Germline-derived CDR1 and CDR2 are GTSNPN and SVGIG (reference sequence). There are 16 residues in the CDR3. Between the trimmed V and J ends, which lost 2 bases and 1 base, there was a span of 15 bases. CDR3 in amino acids: CAWSTRSGQSNQPQHF. The CDR3 region has the DNA TGTGCCTGGAGTACCCGATCGGGTCAGAGCAATCAGCCCCAGCATTTT.

The J gene is TRBJ1-1, the V gene TRBV6-1; tentative D call: TRBD1 (5 bases). The CDR3 loop spans 16 amino acids. V lost 4 bases and J lost 6, with 21 bases in between. Germline CDR1 reads MNHNS; CDR2 reads SASEGT. This chain's CDR3 is CASSVPHSGGSSEAFF. The CDR3 DNA sequence: TGTGCCAGCAGTGTGCCTCATAGTGGGGGTTCGTCTGAAGCTTTCTTT.

The genes are TRBV7-2 and TRBJ1-3, with no clear D. The CDR3 length is 13 residues. The V gene lost 6 bases and the J gene lost 1 base, with 7 bases spanning the gap. Looked up from germline, CDR1 is SGHTA and CDR2 is FQGNSA. The CDR3 protein is CASRGMSGNTIYF. The CDR3 DNA is TGTGCCAGCAGGGGTATGTCTGGAAACACCATATATTTT.

This rearrangement joins TRBV6-1 to TRBJ2-7; D gene ambiguous. CDR1 and CDR2 (germline): MNHNS, SASEGT. The length of the CDR3 is 12 residues. V was cut by 11 bases and J by 4 bases, with 15 bases left in between. For the CDR3, the DNA is TGTGCCTCGGAAGGCTTCCCGTACGAGCAGTACTTC. Translated: CASEGFPYEQYF.